The entry below describes one T cell receptor (beta chain). The antigen remains unidentified. The CDR3 is 10 amino acids. Germline V gene sequence: CDR1 DFQATT, CDR2 SNEGSKA (reference sequence). Trimming cost V 7 bases and J 11 bases, with 14 bases left between them. This sample stems from a study of T cell responses to AZD1222 COVID-19 vaccine. The assay was immunoSEQ multiplex PCR, and TCRdb's table has in-frame clones only and misses some. Seen here are some 92,000 clones, around 93% observed once, and the top ten hold roughly 7.5%. Study findings and constraints: Seropositive status at baseline applied to only 6 or 7 AZD1222 recipients. With two AZD1222 doses given, Spike-specific TCR breadth and depth both rose.

J is TRBJ1-1 and V is TRBV20-1; weak D call: TRBD1 (5 bases). The clonotype was recovered from an adult in good health. This sample comprised peripheral blood, obtained on day 0 of AZD1222 vaccination. CDR3 in DNA: TGCAGTGTTCAGACAGAAGAGGCTTTCTTT. This gives the protein CSVQTEEAFF.